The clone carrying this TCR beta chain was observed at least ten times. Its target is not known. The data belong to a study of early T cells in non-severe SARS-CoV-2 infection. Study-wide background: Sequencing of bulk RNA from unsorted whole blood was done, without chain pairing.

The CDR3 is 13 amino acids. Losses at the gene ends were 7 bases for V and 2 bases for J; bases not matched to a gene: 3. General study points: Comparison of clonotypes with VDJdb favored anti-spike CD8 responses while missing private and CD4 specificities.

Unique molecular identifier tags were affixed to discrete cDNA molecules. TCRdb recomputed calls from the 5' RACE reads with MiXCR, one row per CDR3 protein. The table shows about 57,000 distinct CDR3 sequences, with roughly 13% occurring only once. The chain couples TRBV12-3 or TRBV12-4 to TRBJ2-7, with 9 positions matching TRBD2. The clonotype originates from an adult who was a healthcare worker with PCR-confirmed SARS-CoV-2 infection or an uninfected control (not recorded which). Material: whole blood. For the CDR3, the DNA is TGTGCCAGCATCCTAGCGGGGACCTACGAGCAGTACTTC. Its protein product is CASILAGTYEQYF.